This TCR beta chain was sequenced during a study of blood T cell repertoires in COVID-19. At the level of the study: Acute and convalescent COVID-19 samples came from the United States, Italy and Spain.

Unmatched junction bases numbered 5, after V lost 4 bases and J lost 0 bases. Germline loops: CDR1 SGHTA, CDR2 FQGTGA. CDR3 length: 16 amino acids. As originally analysed: Estimation of nucleated cell counts relied on the amplification of reference gene primers. Libraries were prepared by immunoSEQ multiplex PCR; TCRdb keeps only in-frame clonotypes and omits some of them. The DNA gave D and trimming, while V, J and clone size come from that table. This table has a few hundred thousand clones, around 90% appearing once. The chain couples TRBV7-3 to TRBJ2-1, with 8 bases aligning to TRBD2. This receptor was identified in a man aged 50-59 years with active or convalescent COVID-19. What was sequenced was peripheral blood. CDR3 sequence reads: CASSSSGPSSYNEQFF. In DNA, the CDR3 is TGTGCCAGCAGCTCTAGCGGGCCTAGCTCCTACAATGAGCAGTTCTTC. The full variable domain, completed using reference TRBV7-3 and TRBJ2-1, is GAGVSQTPSNKVTEKGKYVELRCDPISGHTALYWYRQSLGQGPEFLIYFQGTGAADDSGLPNDRFFAVRPEGSVSTLKIQRTERGDSAVYLCASSSSGPSSYNEQFFGPGTRLTVL.